What follows are 30 T cell receptor beta chains derived from one specimen sequenced in a study of regulatory T cells in long-lasting Graves disease. Specified time point: newly diagnosed GD, antithyroid drugs for less than 3 months. With RNA extracted from PBMCs as input, the TCR library was made. Arm-PCR of CDR3 regions and iRepertoire HTBI primers were the basis on which TCR beta libraries were built. TCRdb fed the multiplex PCR reads into MiXCR, producing one record per CDR3 protein. The data hold about 530,000 distinct CDR3 sequences, with roughly 15% observed a single time. This sample was shared with a second study, whose subject was T cells in Graves' hyperthyroidism and ophthalmopathy.

The sequenced sample was peripheral blood mononuclear cells (PBMCs), obtained at new diagnosis, from a patient treated with antithyroid drugs. The receptors originated from a woman between 40 and 65 years old with Graves disease.

The V call is TRBV12-3 or TRBV12-4, the J call TRBJ2-7; D is ambiguous. The CDR3 consists of 11 residues. Trimming left V 8 bases short and J 5 bases short, with 10 bases between. CDR3 coding DNA: TGTGCCAGCGGACGGGTCCACGAGCAGTACTTC. As protein: CASGRVHEQYF.

This clonotype was observed at least ten times. The chain has TRBV18 and TRBJ2-3; D is undetermined. The CDR3 is made up of 12 amino acids. Per germline, CDR1 KGHSH and CDR2 LQKENI. Deletions cut 3 bases from V and 5 bases from J, with 6 bases between. CDR3 protein: CASSPSRDTQYF. The CDR3 DNA follows: TGTGCCAGCTCACCTTCACGAGATACGCAGTATTTT.

This clonotype was seen at least ten times. V gene TRBV11-2 combines with J gene TRBJ2-7, with a weak D call TRBD2 (5 bases). This CDR3 is built from 13 residues. Germline CDR1 SGHAT, CDR2 FQNNGV. Trimming cost V 8 bases and J 6 bases, with 17 bases left between them. The CDR3 loop reads CASAERSGGEQYF. The CDR3 DNA is TGTGCCAGCGCCGAGAGGAGCGGAGGCGAGCAGTACTTC.

V is TRBV19 and J is TRBJ1-2, with D tentatively TRBD1 (5 bases). The germline CDR1 and CDR2 sequences are LNHDA and SQIVND (reference sequence). The CDR3 sequence is 14 residues long. The germline V and J ends were trimmed by 6 bases and 8 bases, with 19 bases remaining between them. The CDR3 DNA sequence: TGTGCCAGTAGACCGGTGGTAGAGGGGCACGGCTACACCTTC. This translates into CASRPVVEGHGYTF.

This clonotype came up a few times. The chain combines TRBV2 with TRBJ2-4; unclear D gene. Trimming stripped 6 bases from V and 7 bases from J, with 16 bases between. CDR1 is SNHLY and CDR2 is FYNNEI in the germline V gene. The CDR3 has 14 residues. The CDR3 loop is CASSPPLSPNIQYF. Written as DNA, the CDR3 is TGTGCCAGCAGCCCCCCCCTATCCCCCAACATTCAGTACTTC.

This clonotype showed up many times. This rearrangement joins TRBV28 to TRBJ2-1, with 9 bases identical to TRBD1. Germline V gives CDR1 MDHEN, CDR2 SYDVKM. The J segment lost 4 bases and the V segment lost 1 base, leaving 5 bases of the junction unmatched. The CDR3 has 16 amino acids. This CDR3 reads CASSLSGGTGYNEQFF. Written as DNA, the CDR3 is TGTGCCAGCAGTTTATCGGGCGGGACAGGGTACAATGAGCAGTTCTTC.

This clonotype has at least ten counts. The rearrangement uses TRBV2 and TRBJ2-1; 9 nucleotides line up with TRBD2. Per germline, CDR1 SNHLY and CDR2 FYNNEI. V lost 4 bases and J lost 13; bases outside the gene matches: 11. The CDR3 runs to 14 residues. CDR3: CASSGQERGVPQFF. The CDR3 nucleotides are TGTGCCAGCAGTGGTCAGGAGCGGGGGGTCCCCCAGTTCTTC.

This clonotype occurred many times. The chain joins TRBV28 to TRBJ2-1; 11 nucleotides match TRBD2. There are 18 residues in the CDR3. Per the germline V gene, CDR1 is MDHEN and CDR2 is SYDVKM. V gave up 1 base and J gave up 7 bases; unmatched junction bases: 12. CDR3 residues: CASSLLAGGPTSENEQFF. The DNA for the CDR3 is TGTGCCAGCAGTTTATTAGCGGGGGGGCCCACATCTGAAAATGAGCAGTTCTTC.

In this sample, this clonotype turned up a few times. The junction does not match germline at one end; this may be a read error. This chain joins TRBV24-1 and TRBJ1-1; a weak D match, TRBD1 (5 bases). Per the germline V gene, CDR1 is KGHDR and CDR2 is SFDVKD. The CDR3 spans 15 residues. The CDR3 is CATSDQGLPPSEALF. DNA for the CDR3: TGTGCCACCAGTGACCAGGGACTTCCGCCCTCTGAAGCTCTCTTT.

This rearrangement joins TRBV5-1 to TRBJ2-2; TRBD1 matches 7 bases. The ends lost 5 bases at V and 7 bases at J; junction bases unmatched: 11. The germline CDR1 and CDR2 sequences are SGHRS and YFSETQ. The CDR3 contains 15 residues. The CDR3 loop reads CASSYRTGQSGELFF. The CDR3 nucleotides read TGCGCCAGCAGTTATCGGACAGGACAGAGCGGGGAGCTGTTTTTT.

This clonotype has at least ten counts. The chain combines TRBV6-2 or TRBV6-3 with TRBJ2-7, with 7 nucleotides matching TRBD2. V trimming: 5 bases; J trimming: 5 bases; junction bases outside the gene matches: 12. CDR1 and CDR2 from the germline V gene are MNHEY and SVGEGT. The CDR3 sequence is 15 residues long. The CDR3 nucleotides are TGTGCCAGCAGTGAGTCGTTGAGCGGGGCAGACGAGCAGTACTTC. Its translation: CASSESLSGADEQYF.

This CDR3 is CSATDSTGGTEAFF. In nucleotides, the CDR3 is TGCAGTGCTACCGATTCCACAGGGGGAACTGAAGCTTTCTTT. V usage is TRBV20-1 and J usage is TRBJ1-1; 8 bases are shared with TRBD1. Germline CDR1 DFQATT, CDR2 SNEGSKA (reference sequence). CDR3 length: 14 residues. With 4 bases clipped from V and 5 bases from J, the junction kept 9 bases outside the gene matches.

The chain joins TRBV9 to TRBJ2-5, with D possibly matching TRBD1 (5 bases). The CDR3 runs to 15 residues. CDR1 SGDLS and CDR2 YYNGEE come from the germline V gene. Trimming pared 0 bases from V and 4 bases from J, leaving 13 bases between. CDR3: CASSVGVGVGETQYF. As DNA, the CDR3 is TGTGCCAGCAGCGTAGGGGTAGGGGTGGGAGAGACCCAGTACTTC. Together with reference TRBV9 and TRBJ2-5, the CDR3 gives the full variable domain: DSGVTQTPKHLITATGQRVTLRCSPRSGDLSVYWYQQSLDQGLQFLIQYYNGEERAKGNILERFSAQQFPDLHSELNLSSLELGDSALYFCASSVGVGVGETQYFGPGTRLLVL.

This clonotype came up many times. The rearrangement links TRBV7-9 to TRBJ2-5, with D hard to call. The CDR3 consists of 14 residues. Trimming took off 4 bases at V and 5 bases at J, with 14 bases between the two ends. CDR1 and CDR2 from the germline V gene are SEHNR and FQNEAQ (reference sequence). This CDR3 is CASSYPPRDETQYF. The DNA for the CDR3 is TGTGCCAGCAGCTACCCCCCCCGCGATGAGACCCAGTACTTC. The full variable domain, its missing parts supplied by reference TRBV7-9 and TRBJ2-5, is DTGVSQNPRHKITKRGQNVTFRCDPISEHNRLYWYRQTLGQGPEFLTYFQNEAQLEKSRLLSDRFSAERPKGSFSTLEIQRTEQGDSAMYLCASSYPPRDETQYFGPGTRLLVL.

The table lists this clonotype with many counts. This chain links TRBV28 with TRBJ1-1; possible D gene TRBD1, 5 bases. From germline, CDR1 is MDHEN and CDR2 SYDVKM. V was cut by 5 bases and J by 11 bases, with 12 bases left in between. This CDR3 has 11 residues. The CDR3 reads CASSQGVRAFF. The CDR3 DNA follows: TGTGCCAGCAGTCAGGGAGTAAGGGCTTTCTTT.

This clonotype was detected ten times or more. This chain connects TRBV6-1 to TRBJ2-7; TRBD1 aligns across 8 bases. Germline CDR1 reads MNHNS; CDR2 reads SASEGT. V lost 5 bases to trimming and J lost 2 bases; unmatched junction nucleotides: 5. The CDR3 runs to 14 residues. This CDR3 reads CASSTPGQAYEQYF. DNA of the CDR3: TGTGCCAGCAGTACCCCGGGACAGGCCTACGAGCAGTACTTC.

V and J are TRBV3-1 and TRBJ1-3; a possible D gene is TRBD1 (5 bases). The CDR3 spans 15 residues. The germline V gene encodes CDR1 LGHDT and CDR2 YNNKEL (reference sequence). The V and J ends lost 0 bases and 3 bases respectively, with 9 bases between them. CDR3 sequence reads: CASSQDPGVGNTIYF. The CDR3 nucleotides read TGTGCCAGCAGCCAAGATCCGGGGGTTGGAAACACCATATATTTT.

This clonotype was counted only a few times. The chain couples TRBV13 to TRBJ2-7; a weak D match, TRBD2 (5 bases). Trimming stripped 4 bases from V and 5 bases from J, with 15 bases between. The CDR3 is 14 amino acids. The germline CDR1 and CDR2 sequences are PRHDT and FYEKMQ (reference sequence). The CDR3 bases are TGTGCCAGCAGCTCCGGACTGCCTGTGGACGAGCAGTACTTC. It codes for CASSSGLPVDEQYF.

For this clonotype: Mismatch with germline at one junction end may stem from a read error. This chain connects TRBV7-9 to TRBJ1-4, with TRBD1 identical over 7 bases. This CDR3 comprises 14 residues. CDR1 and CDR2 from the germline V gene are SEHNR and FQNEAQ (reference sequence). Here the CDR3 reads CASSLTGESEELFF. The DNA of the CDR3 is TGTGCCAGCAGCTTAACAGGGGAAAGTGAAGAACTGTTTTTT. Together with reference TRBV7-9 and TRBJ1-4, the CDR3 gives the full variable domain: DTGVSQNPRHKITKRGQNVTFRCDPISEHNRLYWYRQTLGQGPEFLTYFQNEAQLEKSRLLSDRFSAERPKGSFSTLEIQRTEQGDSAMYLCASSLTGESEELFFGSGTQLSVL.

This clonotype came up many times. V is TRBV28 and J is TRBJ1-2; D is ambiguous. Germline V lookup: CDR1 MDHEN, CDR2 SYDVKM. The CDR3 loop spans 15 amino acids. The ends were cut back, 6 bases at V and 2 bases at J, with 16 bases in the middle. The CDR3 bases are TGTGCCAGCAGCTCTCAAAGGGTGGGAAACTATGGCTACACCTTC. Its translation is CASSSQRVGNYGYTF.

The V gene is TRBV29-1, the J gene TRBJ2-3; 11 bases map to TRBD1. The J segment lost 5 bases and the V segment lost 6 bases, leaving 1 base of the junction unmatched. The germline V gene has CDR1 SQVTM and CDR2 ANQGSEA. The CDR3 extends over 12 amino acids. CDR3 sequence (DNA): TGCAGCGTGGGACAGGGGGTAGATACGCAGTATTTT. It encodes CSVGQGVDTQYF.

The rearrangement uses TRBV27 and TRBJ2-3; 13 bases map to TRBD2. V shed 5 bases and J 3 bases; nucleotides not matched to a gene: 5. This CDR3 region has 16 residues. The germline gives CDR1 MNHEY, CDR2 SMNVEV (reference sequence). For the CDR3, the DNA is TGTGCCAGCAGTCTCGGGACTAGCGGGGTTACAGATACGCAGTATTTT. Protein: CASSLGTSGVTDTQYF.

The sample holds many counts of this clonotype. The CDR3 protein is CASRQSMGLYQETQYF. The CDR3 region has the DNA TGTGCCAGCAGACAATCTATGGGGCTGTACCAAGAGACCCAGTACTTC. J is TRBJ2-5 and V is TRBV2; D possibly corresponds to TRBD1 (5 bases). CDR3 length equals 16 residues. Germline CDR1 and CDR2: SNHLY and FYNNEI. V shed 6 bases and J shed 0 bases, with 17 bases lying between them.

The gene calls are TRBV20-1 and TRBJ1-1, with no clear D. V dropped 3 bases and J dropped 1 base, with 6 bases sitting between them. Germline-derived CDR1 and CDR2 are DFQATT and SNEGSKA (reference sequence). The CDR3 is made up of 12 amino acids. Here the CDR3 DNA reads TGCAGTGCTAGCCAGCCGAACACTGAAGCTTTCTTT. Amino acids: CSASQPNTEAFF.

This clonotype showed up many times. The rearrangement links TRBV12-3 or TRBV12-4 to TRBJ2-1; 10 nucleotides match TRBD2. V lost 10 bases to trimming and J lost 9 bases; unmatched junction nucleotides: 15. This CDR3 comprises 15 residues. In DNA form, the CDR3 reads TGTGCCATCACTACCGGGCTAGCGGGGGACAGTGAGCAGTTCTTC. Protein sequence: CAITTGLAGDSEQFF.

This clonotype was detected many times. V usage is TRBV6-1 and J usage is TRBJ2-5; TRBD1 matches 10 bases. Germline CDR1 and CDR2: MNHNS and SASEGT. Unmatched junction bases numbered 8, after V lost 5 bases and J lost 5 bases. There are 15 residues in the CDR3. The CDR3 reads CASSPPGTGDETQYF. CDR3 DNA sequence: TGTGCCAGCAGTCCCCCCGGGACAGGGGACGAGACCCAGTACTTC.

This clonotype was detected many times. A read error may produce the germline difference seen at one junction end. The CDR3 sequence is CASKHGTGQGQPLHF. The CDR3 nucleotides are TGTGCCAGCAAACACGGGACAGGGCAAGGTCAGCCCCTGCATTTT. The chain recombines TRBV2 with TRBJ1-5; 9 bases agree with TRBD1. The CDR3 is 15 amino acids. CDR1 SNHLY and CDR2 FYNNEI come from the germline V gene.

In its sample, this clonotype was seen a few times. This sequence joins TRBV12-3 or TRBV12-4 and TRBJ2-1; D is undetermined. The V end was cut by 2 bases, the J end by 8 bases, with 19 bases between. This CDR3 spans 16 amino acids. In nucleotides, the CDR3 is TGTGCCAGCAGTTTATCCCGGGTCGCTACTTGGGATGAGCAGTTCTTC. This encodes CASSLSRVATWDEQFF.

At least ten counts were recorded for this clonotype. The CDR3 bases are TGTGCCAGCAGTTTCGAGGCCTCGGGGGGGACCTACGAGCAGTACTTC. Residues: CASSFEASGGTYEQYF. The V gene is TRBV12-3 or TRBV12-4, the J gene TRBJ2-7, with 8 bases matching TRBD2. This CDR3 is built from 16 residues. V lost 3 bases, J lost 2 bases, and 9 bases stayed unmatched.

This clonotype was seen at least ten times. The V call is TRBV11-1, the J call TRBJ2-5; possible D gene TRBD2, 5 bases. CDR3 length equals 14 residues. The V gene's germline CDR1 is SGHAT and CDR2 FQDESV (reference sequence). Trimming left V 5 bases short and J 5 bases short, with 15 bases between. The CDR3 region is CASSLGGSSETQYF. The CDR3 DNA reads TGTGCCAGCAGCCTCGGAGGTAGCTCCGAGACCCAGTACTTC.